This TCR beta chain was found in a study of shared clonotypes between healthy human individuals. Across the study: Aged between 18 and 49, the donors were a couple of women and three men.

This clone was picked up one time. Its matching antigen is unknown. Samples underwent the assay at deep level. Profiling relied on immunoSEQ multiplex PCR, and the TCRdb table lists in-frame clones only, not all of them. The data hold more than 900,000 clones, with about 84% observed a single time. Study-wide results and limits: Between a few donors, naive CD4 clonotypes were shared at a level of roughly 5.5%.

This CDR3 has 11 amino acids. Trimming removed 4 bases from V and 2 bases from J, with 4 bases in between. Germline CDR1 SQVTM, CDR2 ANQGSEA. The study enrolled healthy HIV-negative adults without recent acute infections or vaccinations as donors. The V and J genes are TRBV29-1 and TRBJ2-3; D is undetermined. Sequenced input: memory CD4+ T cells from PBMCs. Described subset: CD45RA-negative fraction. The origin of this receptor is a man younger than 35 in good health. Some clones in this sample may be carry-over from other donors' samples. CDR3 coding DNA: TGCAGCGTTGCCCTCACAGATACGCAGTATTTT. Translating gives CSVALTDTQYF.